A single sample gave rise to the 20 T cell receptor beta chains below, sequenced in a study of T cell repertoires in ileal Crohn's disease. This table comes from immunoSEQ multiplex PCR, and its TCRdb copy is limited to in-frame clones, with some not included. The data contain about 12,000 clones, 80% to 85% of them singletons. Time point reported: neoterminal ileum biopsy at postoperative endoscopy, about 6 months after surgery. Sequencing input: ileal tissue. The origin of the receptors is an adult with Crohn's disease.

The V and J genes are TRBV11-1 and TRBJ1-1; maybe TRBD1 (6 bases). There are 16 residues in the CDR3. CDR1 SGHAT and CDR2 FQDESV come from the germline V gene (reference sequence). V gave up 5 bases and J gave up 3 bases, with 19 bases separating them. The CDR3 loop is CASSTTQGRADTEAFF. The CDR3 DNA reads as TGTGCCAGCAGCACGACACAGGGCAGGGCGGACACTGAAGCTTTCTTT.

V and J are TRBV30 and TRBJ1-2; no reliable D call. Per the germline V gene, CDR1 is GTSNPN and CDR2 is SVGIG (reference sequence). V gave up 3 bases and J gave up 7 bases, with 12 bases separating them. The CDR3 runs to 12 residues. CDR3 coding DNA: TGTGCCTGGAGCGTTGACTTGGGTGGCTACACCTTC. This translates into CAWSVDLGGYTF.

J is TRBJ1-2 and V is TRBV28; the D gene is possibly TRBD1 (5 bases). V lost 5 bases and J lost 3, with 13 bases in between. CDR3 size: 14 residues. The V gene's germline CDR1 is MDHEN and CDR2 SYDVKM. The CDR3 nucleotides are TGTGCCAGCAGTCCGTGGGGGAGGCACTATGGCTACACCTTC. Protein product: CASSPWGRHYGYTF.

The chain recombines TRBV30 with TRBJ2-7; D might be TRBD1 (6 bases). V lost 7 bases, J lost 0 bases, and 13 bases lay in between. The CDR3 extends over 13 amino acids. Germline CDR1 and CDR2: GTSNPN and SVGIG (reference sequence). CDR3 in amino acids: CASQGKSSYEQYF. The CDR3 bases are TGTGCCTCGCAGGGGAAGAGCTCCTACGAGCAGTACTTC.

This rearrangement joins TRBV13 to TRBJ1-4, with 9 bases that match TRBD1. The germline CDR1 and CDR2 sequences are PRHDT and FYEKMQ (reference sequence). The V and J ends lost 3 bases and 13 bases, in that order; junction bases with no gene match: 15. The CDR3 length is 16 residues. CDR3 amino acids: CASSFSGTGSSFGLFF. The CDR3 DNA follows: TGTGCCAGCAGCTTTTCCGGGACAGGGTCCTCGTTCGGACTGTTTTTT.

The gene calls are TRBV11-2 and TRBJ2-7; 7 bases are a match to TRBD1. This CDR3 spans 12 amino acids. V shed 8 bases and J 0 bases; nucleotides not matched to a gene: 1. Germline V gives CDR1 SGHAT, CDR2 FQNNGV. The CDR3 nucleotides read TGTGCCAGCGGGACAGCCTCCTACGAGCAGTACTTC. This gives the protein CASGTASYEQYF.

This chain links TRBV7-2 with TRBJ2-3; D is undetermined. V lost 5 bases, J lost 0 bases, and 12 bases lay in between. Germline lookup yields CDR1 SGHTA and CDR2 FQGNSA. The CDR3 is made up of 15 amino acids. CDR3 DNA: TGTGCCAGCAGCCGGATTACTACTAGCACAGATACGCAGTATTTT. Translating it yields CASSRITTSTDTQYF.

The J gene is TRBJ1-2, the V gene TRBV6-5; unclear D gene. The V gene's germline CDR1 is MNHEY and CDR2 SVGAGI. CDR3 length: 12 residues. With 2 bases removed from V and 6 bases from J, the gap between germline ends came to 7 bases. In DNA form, the CDR3 reads TGTGCCAGCAGTTACGACGGGAATGGCTACACCTTC. It codes for CASSYDGNGYTF.

The chain carries TRBV28 and TRBJ1-6; a weak D match, TRBD1 (6 bases). The CDR3 runs to 15 residues. CDR1 and CDR2 (germline): MDHEN, SYDVKM. Trimming removed 6 bases from V and 8 bases from J, with 17 bases in between. The CDR3, as DNA: TGTGCCAGCAGCCGACCCCGGGACACCTATTCACCCCTCCACTTT. Encoded protein: CASSRPRDTYSPLHF.

The chain is built from TRBV11-2 and TRBJ2-7; D remains unclear. Germline loops: CDR1 SGHAT, CDR2 FQNNGV. Trimming pared 3 bases from V and 10 bases from J, leaving 13 bases between. The CDR3 is 12 residues long. The CDR3 here is CASSFPAGFQYF. Written as DNA, the CDR3 is TGTGCCAGCAGCTTTCCAGCCGGGTTCCAGTACTTC.

The V gene is TRBV7-2, the J gene TRBJ1-3, with D hard to call. This CDR3 region has 16 residues. V was clipped by 1 base and J by 0 bases, with 10 bases between them. Germline CDR1 SGHTA, CDR2 FQGNSA. CDR3 DNA sequence: TGTGCCAGCAGCTTAGGAGACTCTTTCTCTGGAAACACCATATATTTT. It codes for CASSLGDSFSGNTIYF.

This chain uses TRBV9 with TRBJ1-5; D gene unclear. From germline, CDR1 is SGDLS and CDR2 YYNGEE. The ends were cut back, 0 bases at V and 1 base at J, with 8 bases in the middle. This CDR3 has 15 amino acids. CDR3 sequence: CASSVGSGSNQPQHF. The DNA for the CDR3 is TGTGCCAGCAGCGTAGGTTCGGGGAGCAATCAGCCCCAGCATTTT.

This sequence joins TRBV7-2 and TRBJ2-5; tentative D call: TRBD2 (5 bases). Germline CDR1 reads SGHTA; CDR2 reads FQGNSA. Trimming cost V 5 bases and J 2 bases, with 18 bases left between them. The CDR3 spans 16 residues. CDR3 in amino acids: CASSPVPVASQETQYF. The CDR3 bases are TGTGCCAGCAGCCCCGTGCCGGTAGCGTCGCAAGAGACCCAGTACTTC.

This clone was counted once. The chain joins TRBV10-3 to TRBJ1-2; 8 bases line up with TRBD1. Germline CDR1 reads ENHRY; CDR2 reads SYGVKD. The CDR3 sequence is 15 residues long. V shed 2 bases, J shed 4 bases, and the junction held 6 bases outside the gene matches. The CDR3 region is CAISELRDRPYGYTF. The CDR3 bases are TGTGCCATCAGTGAGCTACGGGACAGGCCCTATGGCTACACCTTC.

This rearrangement joins TRBV19 to TRBJ1-3; D gene uncertain. V was cut by 3 bases and J by 5 bases, with 5 bases left in between. Germline CDR1 is LNHDA and CDR2 is SQIVND (reference sequence). The CDR3 runs to 12 residues. CDR3 DNA sequence: TGTGCCAGTAGTATCGGGAGAAACACCATATATTTT. It specifies CASSIGRNTIYF.

The chain couples TRBV7-3 to TRBJ2-2; D unclear. The germline V and J ends were trimmed by 5 bases and 1 base, with 8 bases remaining between them. Germline V gene data show CDR1 as SGHTA and CDR2 as FQGTGA. This CDR3 comprises 14 residues. In nucleotides, the CDR3 is TGTGCCAGCAGCCCGGCAGGGAACACCGGGGAGCTGTTTTTT. Amino acid sequence: CASSPAGNTGELFF.

This clone was seen once. The sample has other DNA sequences that encode this CDR3 too. V is TRBV5-1 and J is TRBJ2-3; 8 nucleotides align to TRBD2. The germline V gene encodes CDR1 SGHRS and CDR2 YFSETQ. The CDR3 length is 15 residues. Trimming at V came to 2 bases and at J to 0 bases, leaving 2 bases not matched to a gene. The CDR3 DNA is TGCGCCAGCAGCTTTAGCGGGACAAGCACAGATACGCAGTATTTT. Its translation is CASSFSGTSTDTQYF.

The rearrangement joins TRBV5-6 to TRBJ1-6; possibly TRBD1 for D (6 bases). Germline V CDR1 and CDR2: SGHDT, YYEEEE. V was clipped by 4 bases and J by 10 bases, with 12 bases between them. CDR3 length: 13 residues. CDR3: CASSTGGLSPLHF. DNA of the CDR3: TGTGCCAGCAGCACGGGGGGGCTGTCACCCCTCCACTTT.

This CDR3 reads CAWSPLGKGTEAFF. DNA for the CDR3: TGTGCCTGGAGCCCCCTAGGGAAGGGGACTGAAGCTTTCTTT. The genes are TRBV30 and TRBJ1-1; the D gene is possibly TRBD1 (5 bases). CDR1 GTSNPN and CDR2 SVGIG come from the germline V gene (reference sequence). The CDR3 has 14 residues. The V gene lost 3 bases and the J gene lost 5 bases, with 16 bases spanning the gap.

This chain joins TRBV30 and TRBJ1-1; 7 nucleotides match TRBD1. Per the germline V gene, CDR1 is GTSNPN and CDR2 is SVGIG (reference sequence). Trimming took 4 bases from V and 5 from J; bases not matched to a gene: 16. This CDR3 spans 16 amino acids. CDR3 loop: CAWKVTGGQDRTEAFF. For the CDR3, the DNA is TGTGCCTGGAAAGTTACAGGTGGACAGGATAGAACTGAAGCTTTCTTT.